The following is a T cell receptor beta chain sequence with its context. Its antigen is still unknown. Base qualities are missing; no much larger clone stands one base away. This sample was included in a study of beta chain features in type 1 diabetes (dated by TCRdb to the late 2010s). Notes on the research overall: No differences in mean age, gender distribution, total cell number or subset yield were found between patients and healthy donors. Across all samples, fewer than 130 million sorted cells were examined, and cell number per subset correlated strongly with RNA yield. The study compared TCRB repertoires of sorted circulating CD4+ T cell subsets between recently diagnosed type 1 diabetes patients and matched healthy donors. Whereas all 30 or so donors provided naive and central memory subsets, regulatory and stem cell-like memory subsets were isolated from just 8 patients and roughly 8 healthy donors. Broader findings and caveats from the paper: Shorter templates might have been favored by PCR, but patient and control samples were amplified and corrected together, so both groups would have been affected equally by any skew. Type 1 diabetes patients showed a moderate but significant shortening of TCRB CDR3 length in all four CD4+ subsets. Fewer insertions and more nucleotide deletions at VDJ recombination sites were observed in patients with type 1 diabetes, implying thymic rearrangement abnormalities. Because the HLA sub-analyses included only small numbers of individuals, any influence of HLA type on TCRB rearrangement was left unresolved. Naive, central memory and regulatory TCRB repertoires appeared more similar among patients than among healthy donors. Sequencing cDNA rather than genomic DNA could over-represent highly expressing activated cells, although activation and CD3 levels did not differ between groups.

CDR1 MNHNY and CDR2 SVGAGI were looked up in the germline V gene (reference sequence). The cysteine opens and the phenylalanine closes a CDR3 of 14 amino acids. Only the CDR3 DNA is retained, 42 bases long and in frame from the first base. V is pruned by 6 bases and J by 3 bases, leaving 7 bases of the junction without a gene match. Each donor gave one peripheral blood draw, averaging roughly 0.11 L, which was collected into heparinised tubes. Naive, central memory, regulatory and stem cell-like memory CD4+ T cells were sorted on a BD FACSAria II using a panel including CD45RO, CCR7, CD25, CD127, CD95 and CD27. Purity was above 95% for every sorted population. Right away, PBMCs were isolated by Lymphoprep density gradient centrifugation and were stained directly, with no culture step. To minimize batch effects, samples were stained and sorted in pairs, one healthy donor with one patient per experiment.

The entire amount of isolated RNA was reverse transcribed using the High Capacity cDNA Reverse Transcription Kit, so the sequenced TCRB transcripts were expressed ones. Deep immunoSEQ sequencing was performed on naive, central memory and regulatory T cell samples, with an average of about 3.57 million total reads per sample. After sorted cells were lysed in RLT buffer, RNA was extracted with DNase-treated RNeasy Micro or Mini kits, with the choice depending on cell number. Each cell subset was processed on its own to prevent cross-contamination, while patient and healthy donor samples were processed together. The immunoSEQ multiplex PCR was used to amplify TCRB sequences from cDNA, yielding 87-bp fragments that span the CDR3 region. Sequencing of the amplicons was done on the Illumina HiSeq platform. The authors processed their data as follows. Synthetic template baselines were used to correct PCR bias computationally, reads within Hamming distance 2 were collapsed together, and singletons that could not be merged were discarded. Reads were aligned against IMGT to assign V, D and J genes, CDR3 length and insertions or deletions at six rearrangement sites. Clonotype counts were normalized to sorted cell number within each subset before computing true diversity and Gini coefficients with the tcR R package. Repertoire sharing was quantified using the overlap coefficient calculated on TCRB nucleotide sequences. Out-of-frame TCRB sequences from naive cells were analyzed as a proxy for the pre-selection repertoire. TCRdb obtained this table from immuneACCESS and retained in-frame rearrangements with V and J assigned. These tables miss some clones; where compared with another copy, unresolved V genes account for less than half of the shortfall, and the remainder is unexplained. V and J calls and clone size are copied from that table; D and trimming were computed from the DNA. This sample holds about 410,000 clones; 14% were observed only once. The top ten hold roughly 0.033% of the sample.

This clonotype originated in a man aged 25-40 years in good health. Recombination linked TRBV6-6 to TRBJ2-7, with TRBD2 identical over 8 junction bases. The sample consisted of naive CD4+ T cells from blood. The sample's cell subset or site label is to be understood as: true naive CD4+ T cells. The nucleotide sequence reads TGTGCCAGCAGAATAGCGGGGAGGGGCTACGAGCAGTACTTC. This translates into CASRIAGRGYEQYF.